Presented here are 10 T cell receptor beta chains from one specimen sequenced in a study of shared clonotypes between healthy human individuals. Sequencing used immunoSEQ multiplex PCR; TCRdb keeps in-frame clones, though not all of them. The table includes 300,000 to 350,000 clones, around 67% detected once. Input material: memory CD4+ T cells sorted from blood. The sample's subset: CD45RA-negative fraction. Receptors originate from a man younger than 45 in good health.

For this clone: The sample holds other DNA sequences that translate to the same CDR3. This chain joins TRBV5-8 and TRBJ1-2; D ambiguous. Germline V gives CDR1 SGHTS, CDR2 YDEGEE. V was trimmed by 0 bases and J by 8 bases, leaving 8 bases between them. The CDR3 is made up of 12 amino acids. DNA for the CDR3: TGTGCCAGCAGCTTGGGCCATAGAGGCTACACCTTC. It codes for CASSLGHRGYTF.

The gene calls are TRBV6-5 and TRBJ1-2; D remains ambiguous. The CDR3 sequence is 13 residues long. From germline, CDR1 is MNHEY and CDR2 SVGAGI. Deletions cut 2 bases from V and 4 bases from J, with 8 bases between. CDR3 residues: CASSYDLGYGYTF. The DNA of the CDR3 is TGTGCCAGCAGTTACGACCTCGGCTATGGCTACACCTTC.

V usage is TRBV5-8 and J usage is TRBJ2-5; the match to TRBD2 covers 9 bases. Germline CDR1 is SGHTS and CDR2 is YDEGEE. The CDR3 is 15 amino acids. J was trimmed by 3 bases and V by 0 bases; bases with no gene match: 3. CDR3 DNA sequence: TGTGCCAGCAGCTTGGGTGTAGCGGGAGAAGAGACCCAGTACTTC. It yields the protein CASSLGVAGEETQYF.

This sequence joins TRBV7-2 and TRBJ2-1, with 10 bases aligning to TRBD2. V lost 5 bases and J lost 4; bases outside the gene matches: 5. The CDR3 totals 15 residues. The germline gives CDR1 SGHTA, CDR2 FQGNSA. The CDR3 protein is CASSDGLAAYNEQFF. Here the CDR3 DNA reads TGTGCCAGCAGCGACGGACTAGCGGCTTACAATGAGCAGTTCTTC. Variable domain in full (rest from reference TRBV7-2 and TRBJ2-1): GAGVSQSPSNKVTEKGKDVELRCDPISGHTALYWYRQSLGQGLEFLIYFQGNSAPDKSGLPSDRFSAERTGGSVSTLTIQRTQQEDSAVYLCASSDGLAAYNEQFFGPGTRLTVL.

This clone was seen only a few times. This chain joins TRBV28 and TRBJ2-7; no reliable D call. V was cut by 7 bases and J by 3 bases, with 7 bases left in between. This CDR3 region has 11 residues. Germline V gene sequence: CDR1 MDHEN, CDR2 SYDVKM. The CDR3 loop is CASTRYYEQYF. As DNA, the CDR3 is TGTGCCAGCACCCGATACTACGAGCAGTACTTC.

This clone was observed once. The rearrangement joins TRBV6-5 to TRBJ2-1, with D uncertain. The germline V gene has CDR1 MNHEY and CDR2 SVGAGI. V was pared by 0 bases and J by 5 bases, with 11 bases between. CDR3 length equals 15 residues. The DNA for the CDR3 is TGTGCCAGCAGTTACTCGCGGTCGTTGGACAATGAGCAGTTCTTC. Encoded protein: CASSYSRSLDNEQFF.

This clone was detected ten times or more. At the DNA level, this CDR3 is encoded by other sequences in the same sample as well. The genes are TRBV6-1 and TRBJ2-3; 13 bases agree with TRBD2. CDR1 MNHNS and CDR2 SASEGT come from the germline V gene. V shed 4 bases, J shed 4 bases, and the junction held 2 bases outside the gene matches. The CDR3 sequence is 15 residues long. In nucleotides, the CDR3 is TGTGCCAGCAGTGGACTAGCGGGAGGCCCAGATACGCAGTATTTT. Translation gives CASSGLAGGPDTQYF.

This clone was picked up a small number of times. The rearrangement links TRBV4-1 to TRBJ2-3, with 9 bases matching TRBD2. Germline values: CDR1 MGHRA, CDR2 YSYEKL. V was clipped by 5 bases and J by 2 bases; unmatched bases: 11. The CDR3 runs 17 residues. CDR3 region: CASSAGGIAGNTDTQYF. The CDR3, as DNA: TGCGCCAGCAGCGCGGGAGGGATAGCGGGGAACACAGATACGCAGTATTTT.

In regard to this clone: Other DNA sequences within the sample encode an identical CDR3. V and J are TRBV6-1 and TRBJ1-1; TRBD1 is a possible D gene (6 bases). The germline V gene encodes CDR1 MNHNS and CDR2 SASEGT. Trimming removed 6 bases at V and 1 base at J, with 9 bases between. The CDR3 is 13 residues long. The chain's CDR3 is CASSDRRNTEAFF. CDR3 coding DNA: TGTGCCAGCAGCGACAGGAGGAACACTGAAGCTTTCTTT.

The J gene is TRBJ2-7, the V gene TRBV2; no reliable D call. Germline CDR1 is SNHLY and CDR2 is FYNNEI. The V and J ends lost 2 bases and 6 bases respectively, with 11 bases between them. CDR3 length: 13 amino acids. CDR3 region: CASSEQPPREQYF. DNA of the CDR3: TGTGCCAGCAGTGAACAGCCCCCCCGCGAGCAGTACTTC. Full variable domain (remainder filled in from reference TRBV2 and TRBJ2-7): EPEVTQTPSHQVTQMGQEVILRCVPISNHLYFYWYRQILGQKVEFLVSFYNNEISEKSEIFDDQFSVERPDGSNFTLKIRSTKLEDSAMYFCASSEQPPREQYFGPGTRLTVT.